This T cell receptor beta chain came from a study of neoadjuvant anti-PD-1 for oral cavity cancer. Study at large: Non-progressing patients received a fourth nivolumab dose near day 43, then surgery on days 50-56.

Repertoires were generated with immunoSEQ multiplex PCR, while TCRdb's copy carries only in-frame clones and drops some. The sample yields approximately 83,000 clones, under 90% seen once. V trimming: 5 bases; J trimming: 7 bases; junction bases outside the gene matches: 12. The CDR3 is made up of 15 amino acids. Germline loops: CDR1 SGHNT, CDR2 YENEEA. The receptor was derived from a person aged 40 to 85 with oral cavity squamous cell carcinoma. The sample here was PBMCs, taken before nivolumab (anti-PD-1) treatment. The chain is built from TRBV11-3 and TRBJ2-5; TRBD1 aligns across 8 bases. This CDR3 is CASSATHGQGGTQYF. The CDR3 DNA follows: TGTGCCAGCAGCGCGACCCACGGACAGGGAGGGACCCAGTACTTC.